Each of the 19 T cell receptor beta chains below was sequenced from the same sample in a study of T cell repertoires in cytomegalovirus infection. TCRdb reanalysed the reads using MiXCR and keeps one entry per CDR3 protein. The sample shows 490,000 or so distinct CDR3 sequences, roughly 12% of them seen only once. The sequenced sample was PBMCs. The receptor source for this set is a human donor in good health (CMV status not recorded). Some clones in this sample may be carry-over from other donors' samples.

The chain combines TRBV24-1 with TRBJ2-3; D might be TRBD2 (5 bases). CDR3 size: 14 residues. Germline CDR1 reads KGHDR; CDR2 reads SFDVKD. The V gene lost 3 bases and the J gene lost 6 bases, with 12 bases spanning the gap. DNA for the CDR3: TGTGCCACCAGTGATGCAACTAGTCCGGATACGCAGTATTTT. This gives the protein CATSDATSPDTQYF.

This clonotype occurred many times. V usage is TRBV28 and J usage is TRBJ1-4, with D tentatively TRBD1 (6 bases). Deletions cut 6 bases from V and 5 bases from J, with 13 bases between. The CDR3 is made up of 14 amino acids. In germline, CDR1 is MDHEN, CDR2 SYDVKM. CDR3 sequence: CASSLDSRNEKLFF. CDR3 bases: TGTGCCAGCAGCTTGGACAGCCGAAATGAAAAACTGTTTTTT.

This rearrangement joins TRBV5-1 to TRBJ2-7, with D unresolved. The V end was cut by 0 bases, the J end by 3 bases, with 10 bases between. Germline CDR1 SGHRS, CDR2 YFSETQ. The CDR3 spans 14 residues. CDR3 sequence reads: CASSLAGLHYEQYF. CDR3 nucleotide sequence: TGCGCCAGCAGCTTGGCTGGCCTCCACTACGAGCAGTACTTC.

This clonotype was seen many times. V usage is TRBV7-9 and J usage is TRBJ2-1; TRBD1 matches at 12 bases. The germline CDR1 and CDR2 sequences are SEHNR and FQNEAQ (reference sequence). There are 16 residues in the CDR3. With 7 bases clipped from V and 3 bases from J, the junction kept 7 bases outside the gene matches. CDR3 sequence (DNA): TGTGCCAGCATCTCGGGACAGGGGGCGGTCTACAATGAGCAGTTCTTC. Protein: CASISGQGAVYNEQFF. The variable domain in full, with the rest retrieved from reference TRBV7-9 and TRBJ2-1, is DTGVSQNPRHKITKRGQNVTFRCDPISEHNRLYWYRQTLGQGPEFLTYFQNEAQLEKSRLLSDRFSAERPKGSFSTLEIQRTEQGDSAMYLCASISGQGAVYNEQFFGPGTRLTVL.

Only a few counts were recorded for this clonotype. The chain has TRBV29-1 and TRBJ2-1; D is possibly TRBD1 (5 bases). Looked up from germline, CDR1 is SQVTM and CDR2 is ANQGSEA. V lost 5 bases and J 15 bases, leaving 23 bases between the germline ends. This CDR3 comprises 13 residues. The CDR3 region is CSVSQVLGPGSFF. The DNA for the CDR3 is TGCAGCGTTTCACAGGTTTTGGGCCCTGGTTCGTTCTTC.

In this sample, this clonotype turned up many times. The rearrangement uses TRBV28 and TRBJ2-4; a possible D gene is TRBD1 (6 bases). Germline lookup yields CDR1 MDHEN and CDR2 SYDVKM. The V gene lost 6 bases and the J gene lost 0 bases, with 15 bases spanning the gap. The CDR3 runs to 16 residues. In nucleotides, the CDR3 is TGTGCCAGCAGCCCCCGGACAGTCCTAGCCAAAAACATTCAGTACTTC. This gives the protein CASSPRTVLAKNIQYF. Full variable domain (outside the CDR3, taken from reference TRBV28 and TRBJ2-4): DVKVTQSSRYLVKRTGEKVFLECVQDMDHENMFWYRQDPGLGLRLIYFSYDVKMKEKGDIPEGYSVSREKKERFSLILESASTNQTSMYLCASSPRTVLAKNIQYFGAGTRLSVL.

The table lists this clonotype with many counts. The chain employs TRBV7-2 and TRBJ2-5; a weak D match, TRBD2 (5 bases). This CDR3 comprises 13 residues. Per the germline V gene, CDR1 is SGHTA and CDR2 is FQGNSA. Trimming left V 3 bases short and J 5 bases short, with 10 bases between. The CDR3 spells CASSFLEGETQYF. The DNA of the CDR3 is TGTGCCAGCAGCTTCCTAGAGGGCGAGACCCAGTACTTC.

V gene TRBV9 combines with J gene TRBJ2-3; the D is unclear. Germline CDR1 is SGDLS and CDR2 is YYNGEE. The CDR3 spans 14 residues. Trimming removed 3 bases from V and 0 bases from J, with 8 bases in between. CDR3 sequence reads: CASSEDPSTDTQYF. For the CDR3, the DNA is TGTGCCAGCAGCGAGGACCCTAGCACAGATACGCAGTATTTT.

This clonotype was detected ten times or more. CDR3 sequence reads: CASSLGLAGEETQYF. In nucleotides, the CDR3 is TGTGCCAGCAGCTTAGGGTTAGCGGGAGAAGAGACCCAGTACTTC. The rearrangement links TRBV11-3 to TRBJ2-5, with TRBD2 matching 9 bases. Per the germline V gene, CDR1 is SGHNT and CDR2 is YENEEA. After removal of 1 base from V and 3 bases from J, the junction contained 3 bases not matched to a gene. The CDR3 runs to 15 residues.

This clonotype came up a few times. The chain combines TRBV27 with TRBJ2-5; 8 nucleotides match TRBD1. The CDR3 has 16 amino acids. The germline V gene has CDR1 MNHEY and CDR2 SMNVEV (reference sequence). V shed 3 bases and J 0 bases; nucleotides not matched to a gene: 6. CDR3 in amino acids: CASSFRGQAYQETQYF. The DNA for the CDR3 is TGTGCCAGCAGTTTTAGGGGACAGGCGTACCAAGAGACCCAGTACTTC.

This clonotype was picked up many times. The chain carries TRBV28 and TRBJ2-3; 11 nucleotides line up with TRBD2. The CDR3 is 15 amino acids. Germline V gene data show CDR1 as MDHEN and CDR2 as SYDVKM. The V segment lost 6 bases and the J segment 5 bases; nucleotides outside the gene matches: 7. Here the CDR3 DNA reads TGTGCCAGCAGCCTTAGCGGGAGGGCCGGAGATACGCAGTATTTT. Translation gives CASSLSGRAGDTQYF.

Only a few counts were recorded for this clonotype. The J gene is TRBJ2-7, the V gene TRBV29-1, with TRBD1 matching over 11 bases. This CDR3 is 16 amino acids long. The germline gives CDR1 SQVTM, CDR2 ANQGSEA. J lost 0 bases, V lost 4 bases, and 8 bases had no gene match. CDR3 DNA sequence: TGCAGCGTTGGGGACAGGGGGGAAGGATACTCCTACGAGCAGTACTTC. Its protein is CSVGDRGEGYSYEQYF.

V usage is TRBV2 and J usage is TRBJ1-5; 7 bases map to TRBD1. J gave up 3 bases and V 7 bases, and 9 bases lay outside the gene matches. The CDR3 has 15 amino acids. Germline CDR1 reads SNHLY; CDR2 reads FYNNEI. This CDR3 reads CASTRQGGTNQPQHF. For the CDR3, the DNA is TGTGCCAGCACCCGACAGGGAGGTACCAATCAGCCCCAGCATTTT.

This clonotype came up many times. The rearrangement links TRBV7-8 to TRBJ2-5; 12 nucleotides match TRBD1. Germline CDR1 is SGHVS and CDR2 is FQNEAQ. CDR3 length equals 16 residues. The trim removed 4 bases at V and 5 bases at J, leaving 8 bases unmatched. The CDR3 DNA reads as TGTGCCAGCAGCTCCCGGGACAGGGGGCCTCTGGAGACCCAGTACTTC. This sequence encodes CASSSRDRGPLETQYF.

This clonotype was recorded at least ten times. The chain couples TRBV12-3 or TRBV12-4 to TRBJ2-1; perhaps TRBD1 as D (5 bases). The CDR3 contains 15 residues. The V gene lost 5 bases and the J gene lost 1 base, with 12 bases spanning the gap. The chain's CDR3 is CASSRTQSSYNEQFF. The CDR3 DNA reads as TGTGCCAGCAGTCGGACACAGTCATCCTACAATGAGCAGTTCTTC.

Ten or more counts support this clonotype. The chain uses TRBV18 and TRBJ1-6, with D perhaps TRBD1 (5 bases). The V end lost 2 bases, the J end lost 7 bases, and 21 bases lay between the germline ends. The CDR3 consists of 18 residues. Per the germline V gene, CDR1 is KGHSH and CDR2 is LQKENI. CDR3 sequence (DNA): TGTGCCAGCTCACCAAGCAATCCAAGGGGCACAACGAATTCACCCCTCCACTTT. It is translated as CASSPSNPRGTTNSPLHF. Full variable domain (rest looked up from reference TRBV18 and TRBJ1-6): NAGVMQNPRHLVRRRGQEARLRCSPMKGHSHVYWYRQLPEEGLKFMVYLQKENIIDESGMPKERFSAEFPKEGPSILRIQQVVRGDSAAYFCASSPSNPRGTTNSPLHFGNGTRLTVT.

This clonotype was recorded at least ten times. The chain links TRBV3-1 to TRBJ2-5; D is possibly TRBD1 (7 bases). V was pared by 1 base and J by 1 base, with 10 bases between. CDR3 length equals 15 residues. Germline V gene data show CDR1 as LGHDT and CDR2 as YNNKEL (reference sequence). The CDR3 sequence: CASSQAQGGQETQYF. In nucleotides, the CDR3 is TGTGCCAGCAGCCAAGCCCAGGGGGGCCAAGAGACCCAGTACTTC.

The rearrangement joins TRBV11-2 to TRBJ2-7; 8 positions agree with TRBD1. This CDR3 has 17 amino acids. Trimming took 1 base from V and 4 from J; bases not matched to a gene: 12. Germline V lookup: CDR1 SGHAT, CDR2 FQNNGV. The CDR3 loop is CASSLGSPGQASYEQYF. CDR3 DNA sequence: TGTGCCAGCAGCTTAGGGTCTCCGGGACAGGCCTCTTACGAGCAGTACTTC. Drawing the rest from reference TRBV11-2 and TRBJ2-7, the complete variable domain is EAGVAQSPRYKIIEKRQSVAFWCNPISGHATLYWYQQILGQGPKLLIQFQNNGVVDDSQLPKDRFSAERLKGVDSTLKIQPAKLEDSAVYLCASSLGSPGQASYEQYFGPGTRLTVT.

This clonotype was recorded many times. An end of the junction does not agree with germline; a read error may underlie this. The rearrangement uses TRBV7-3 and TRBJ2-2; 14 positions agree with TRBD2. Germline CDR1 SGHTA, CDR2 FQGTGA. CDR3 length: 18 residues. CDR3 nucleotides: TGTGCCAGCAGTTTAACCGGGACTAGCGGGAGTGAGACCGGGGAGCTGTTTTTT. It translates to CASSLTGTSGSETGELFF. The complete variable domain, with remaining parts taken from reference TRBV7-3 and TRBJ2-2, reads GAGVSQTPSNKVTEKGKYVELRCDPISGHTALYWYRQSLGQGPEFLIYFQGTGAADDSGLPNDRFFAVRPEGSVSTLKIQRTERGDSAVYLCASSLTGTSGSETGELFFGEGSRLTVL.